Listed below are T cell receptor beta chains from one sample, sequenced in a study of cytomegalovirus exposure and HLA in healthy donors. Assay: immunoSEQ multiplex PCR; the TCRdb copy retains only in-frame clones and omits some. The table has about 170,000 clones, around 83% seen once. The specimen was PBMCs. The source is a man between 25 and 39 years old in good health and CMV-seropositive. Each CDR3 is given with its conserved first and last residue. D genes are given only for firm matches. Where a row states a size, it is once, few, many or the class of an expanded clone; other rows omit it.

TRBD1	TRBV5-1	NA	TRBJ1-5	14	TGCGCCAGCAGCTTGACAGGGGCTAATCAGCCCCAGCATTTT	CASSLTGANQPQHF
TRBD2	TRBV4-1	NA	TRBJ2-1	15	TGCGCCAGCAGCCCATGGACTAGCGGGACCGATGAGCAGTTCTTC	CASSPWTSGTDEQFF
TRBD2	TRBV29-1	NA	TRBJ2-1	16	TGCAGCGTCCCCCGCGGCCTAGCGGGAGCCTACAATGAGCAGTTCTTC	CSVPRGLAGAYNEQFF
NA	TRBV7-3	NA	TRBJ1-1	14	TGTGCCAGCAGCTTAAGCGGGGGATACACTGAAGCTTTCTTT	CASSLSGGYTEAFF
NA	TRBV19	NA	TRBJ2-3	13	TGTGCCAGTAGGCGAATGAGCACAGATACGCAGTATTTT	CASRRMSTDTQYF
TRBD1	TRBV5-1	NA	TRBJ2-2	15	TGCGCCAGCTTTGCGGGACAGGGGATCACCGGGGAGCTGTTTTTT	CASFAGQGITGELFF
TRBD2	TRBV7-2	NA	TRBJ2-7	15	TGTGCCAGCAGCCCTACCAGCGGGAGTGTGTCCGAGCAGTACTTC	CASSPTSGSVSEQYF
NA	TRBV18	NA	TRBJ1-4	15	TGTGCCAGCTCACTACAGGAGGGCGCGGAAGAAAAACTGTTTTTT	CASSLQEGAEEKLFF
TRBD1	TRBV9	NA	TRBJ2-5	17	TGTGCCAGCAGCGTAGAAGGCGACAGGGGCCTACTGGAGACCCAGTACTTC	CASSVEGDRGLLETQYF
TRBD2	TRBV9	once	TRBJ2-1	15	TGTGCCAGCAGCTCTTTGGGGACTAAGTTCAATGAGCAGTTCTTC	CASSSLGTKFNEQFF
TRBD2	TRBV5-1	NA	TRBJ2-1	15	TGCGCCAGCAGCCGGGGGGGAGCCTCCTACAATGAGCAGTTCTTC	CASSRGGASYNEQFF
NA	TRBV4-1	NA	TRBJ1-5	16	TGCGCCAGCAGCCAAGGGGACAAGCAATCCAATCAGCCCCAGCATTTT	CASSQGDKQSNQPQHF
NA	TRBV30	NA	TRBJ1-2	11	TGTGCCTGGAGCACAGGGAGAGGCTACACCTTC	CAWSTGRGYTF
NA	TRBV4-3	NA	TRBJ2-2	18	TGCGCCAGCAGCAGGATCCTCCCTGACTTCTCGAACACCGGGGAGCTGTTTTTT	CASSRILPDFSNTGELFF
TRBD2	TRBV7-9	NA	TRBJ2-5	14	TGTGCCAGCAGCCGCCCGACAGCGGGGAAGACCCAGTACTTC	CASSRPTAGKTQYF
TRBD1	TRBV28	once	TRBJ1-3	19	TGTGCCAGCATTTCTACCCGGGACAGGGGGGCCCACTCTGGAAACACCATATATTTT	CASISTRDRGAHSGNTIYF
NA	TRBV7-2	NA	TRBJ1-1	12	TGTGCCAGCAGCTTCCGAGAAGGGGGAGCTTTCTTT	CASSFREGGAFF
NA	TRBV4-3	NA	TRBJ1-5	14	TGCGCCAGCAGCCAAAACGCACAGGGCCAGCCCCAGCATTTT	CASSQNAQGQPQHF
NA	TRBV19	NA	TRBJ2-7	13	TGTGCCAGTACTCCAGGGGACCCCTACGAGCAGTACTTC	CASTPGDPYEQYF
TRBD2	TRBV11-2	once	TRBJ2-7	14	TGTGCCAGCAGCTTAATAGCGGGAGCGGACGAGCAGTACTTC	CASSLIAGADEQYF
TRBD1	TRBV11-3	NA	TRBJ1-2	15	TGTGCCAGCAGCCCATCATGGGACAGTAACTATGGCTACACCTTC	CASSPSWDSNYGYTF
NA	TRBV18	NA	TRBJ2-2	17	TGTGCCAGCTCACCACTGTCCCGGGTGGAGAACACCGGGGAGCTGTTTTTT	CASSPLSRVENTGELFF
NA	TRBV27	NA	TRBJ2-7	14	TGTGCCAGCAGTTTAAGGGTGGGCGGGTACGAGCAGTACTTC	CASSLRVGGYEQYF
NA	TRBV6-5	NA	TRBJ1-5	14	TGTGCCAGCAGGCCCCAGGGAAGCAATCAGCCCCAGCATTTT	CASRPQGSNQPQHF
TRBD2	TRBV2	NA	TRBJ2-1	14	TGTGCCAGCAGTAGGAAGCGGGAGGGAAGTGAGCAGTTCTTC	CASSRKREGSEQFF
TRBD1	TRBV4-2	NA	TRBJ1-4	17	TGTGCCAGCAGTCGACAGGGGGAGCTACTAACTAATGAAAAACTGTTTTTT	CASSRQGELLTNEKLFF
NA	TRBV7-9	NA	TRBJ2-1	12	TGTGCCAGCAGCCGTAGCGGATATGAGCAGTTCTTC	CASSRSGYEQFF
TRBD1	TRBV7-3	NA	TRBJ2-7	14	TGTGCCAGCAGCTTAGAGCCGGGGACAGGGGAGTGTTACTTC	CASSLEPGTGECYF
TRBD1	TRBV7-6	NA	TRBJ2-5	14	TGTGCCAGCAGCTTCCAAACAGGGGATGGGACCCAGTACTTC	CASSFQTGDGTQYF
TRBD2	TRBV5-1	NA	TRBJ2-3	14	TGCGCCAGCAGCTTTAGCGGGAGCGACGGTGGGCAGTATTTT	CASSFSGSDGGQYF
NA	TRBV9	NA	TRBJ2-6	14	TGTGCCAGCGCCAGATTCTCTGGGGCCAACGTCCTGACTTTC	CASARFSGANVLTF
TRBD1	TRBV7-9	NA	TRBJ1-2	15	TGTGCCAGCAGCCCCACAGGGGAAAGGGTCTATGGCTACACCTTC	CASSPTGERVYGYTF